What follows is one TCR beta chain and its context. Its target is not known. The CDR3 sequence is 16 residues long. Per germline, CDR1 MRHNA and CDR2 SNTAGT. The J segment lost 4 bases and the V segment lost 5 bases, leaving 9 bases of the junction unmatched. Primers: 60 Vbeta forward and 13 Jbeta reverse. TCRdb keeps only in-frame clones here, not all; method: immunoSEQ multiplex PCR. The table records about 160,000 clones, approximately 85% of them present only once. The sample belongs to a study of cytomegalovirus exposure and HLA in healthy donors. Overall study results and limits: TCR beta V segments were, for the most part, productive about 87% or about 30% of the time in an earlier analysis.

The chain links TRBV6-4 to TRBJ2-3, with TRBD1 matching 10 bases. The receptor was derived from a man in his fifties or sixties in good health and CMV-seropositive. The specimen sequenced was PBMCs. CDR3 protein: CASSFSGTGAADTQYF. The CDR3 DNA sequence: TGTGCCAGCAGTTTCTCCGGGACAGGGGCCGCAGATACGCAGTATTTT.